The 20 T cell receptor beta chains listed next were all sequenced from one sample in a study of blood T cell repertoires in COVID-19. Assay used: immunoSEQ multiplex PCR; TCRdb lists only in-frame clones, some missing. The sample has more than 200,000 clones, around 92% seen once; the top ten hold 3% to 4%. Material for sequencing was PBMCs or T cells enriched from blood (not recorded which). The receptors stem from a woman in her 30s with acute COVID-19.

The rearrangement joins TRBV3-1 (or the pseudogene TRBV3-2) to TRBJ2-5; 7 bases fit TRBD1. V shed 3 bases and J 3 bases; nucleotides not matched to a gene: 10. The CDR3 extends over 16 amino acids. CDR1 and CDR2 from the germline V gene are LGHDT and YNNKEL (reference sequence). CDR3 residues: CASSQSIRGQEETQYF. The CDR3, as DNA: TGTGCCAGCAGCCAGTCCATTAGGGGGCAAGAAGAGACCCAGTACTTC.

V usage is TRBV7-9 and J usage is TRBJ1-4, with a tentative D call TRBD1 (5 bases). The ends were cut back, 2 bases at V and 8 bases at J, with 21 bases in the middle. CDR1 SEHNR and CDR2 FQNEAQ come from the germline V gene (reference sequence). This CDR3 spans 17 amino acids. Written as DNA, the CDR3 is TGTGCCAGCAGCTTACCTTTCCTGGGGGACTCAAGGGAAAAACTGTTTTTT. Its protein is CASSLPFLGDSREKLFF. Together with reference TRBV7-9 and TRBJ1-4, the CDR3 gives the full variable domain: DTGVSQNPRHKITKRGQNVTFRCDPISEHNRLYWYRQTLGQGPEFLTYFQNEAQLEKSRLLSDRFSAERPKGSFSTLEIQRTEQGDSAMYLCASSLPFLGDSREKLFFGSGTQLSVL.

This clone was observed once. The chain recombines TRBV27 with TRBJ2-3, with D perhaps TRBD2 (5 bases). Deletions cut 3 bases from V and 2 bases from J, with 6 bases between. The CDR3 has 13 amino acids. CDR1 and CDR2 from the germline V gene are MNHEY and SMNVEV (reference sequence). CDR3: CASSFGLTDTQYF. CDR3 DNA: TGTGCCAGCAGTTTTGGACTCACAGATACGCAGTATTTT.

CDR3 bases: TGTGCCAGCAGGCCAAGACAGATTTCCACCGGGGAGCTGTTTTTT. Its protein is CASRPRQISTGELFF. V gene TRBV28 combines with J gene TRBJ2-2; perhaps TRBD1 as D (5 bases). V was cut by 6 bases and J by 4 bases, with 15 bases left in between. The CDR3 spans 15 residues. Germline CDR1 reads MDHEN; CDR2 reads SYDVKM. The variable domain in full, completed from reference TRBV28 and TRBJ2-2, reads DVKVTQSSRYLVKRTGEKVFLECVQDMDHENMFWYRQDPGLGLRLIYFSYDVKMKEKGDIPEGYSVSREKKERFSLILESASTNQTSMYLCASRPRQISTGELFFGEGSRLTVL.

The rearrangement links TRBV15 to TRBJ1-3; D gene ambiguous. The CDR3 consists of 16 residues. The V and J ends lost 0 bases and 1 base respectively, with 10 bases between them. Germline-derived CDR1 and CDR2 are LNHNV and YYDKDF (reference sequence). CDR3 nucleotide sequence: TGTGCCACCAGCAGAGACAGGCTTGGTTCTGGAAACACCATATATTTT. It translates to CATSRDRLGSGNTIYF.

The sample holds one count of this clone. The chain uses TRBV12-5 and TRBJ2-1, with TRBD2 matching over 8 bases. Per germline, CDR1 LGHNT and CDR2 FRNRAP. This CDR3 region has 16 residues. With V trimmed by 2 bases and J by 10 bases, 13 bases remained unmatched. The CDR3 DNA reads TGTGCTAGTGGTTTGTTTAGCGGGGTCCATTACGGGGAGCAGTTCTTC. Amino acids: CASGLFSGVHYGEQFF.

The chain is built from TRBV10-3 and TRBJ2-1; a possible D gene is TRBD2 (6 bases). Trimming removed 10 bases at V and 4 bases at J, with 14 bases between. The CDR3 extends over 13 amino acids. Germline CDR1 reads ENHRY; CDR2 reads SYGVKD. The DNA for the CDR3 is TGTGCCACCGAAGCGGGCGGGTACAATGAGCAGTTCTTC. This gives the protein CATEAGGYNEQFF.

This rearrangement joins TRBV5-6 to TRBJ2-7; 9 nucleotides agree with TRBD1. The J segment lost 3 bases and the V segment lost 0 bases, leaving 4 bases of the junction unmatched. The CDR3 length is 15 residues. Germline V CDR1 and CDR2: SGHDT, YYEEEE. This CDR3 is CASSLAGGQGYEQYF. The CDR3, as DNA: TGTGCCAGCAGCTTGGCCGGGGGACAGGGCTACGAGCAGTACTTC.

The rearrangement uses TRBV5-1 and TRBJ1-2; D gene unclear. The CDR3 is made up of 15 amino acids. CDR1 and CDR2 (germline): SGHRS, YFSETQ. Trimming stripped 0 bases from V and 2 bases from J, with 11 bases between. The CDR3 DNA sequence: TGCGCCAGCAGCTTGGTGGGAGACCTAAACTATGGCTACACCTTC. Its protein is CASSLVGDLNYGYTF.

V is TRBV15 and J is TRBJ2-2, with D possibly matching TRBD1 (5 bases). Trimming removed 1 base from V and 7 bases from J, with 16 bases in between. Germline CDR1 and CDR2: LNHNV and YYDKDF (reference sequence). The length of the CDR3 is 16 residues. In DNA, the CDR3 is TGTGCCACCAGCAGAGCCACGAGCAGGGAATACGGGGAGCTGTTTTTT. Protein sequence: CATSRATSREYGELFF.

The gene calls are TRBV28 and TRBJ2-7; D possibly corresponds to TRBD2 (5 bases). The germline V gene encodes CDR1 MDHEN and CDR2 SYDVKM. Trimming removed 5 bases at V and 1 base at J, with 12 bases between. CDR3 length: 14 residues. CDR3 sequence (DNA): TGTGCCAGCAGTAGGTCAGGCGGGTCCTACGAGCAGTACTTC. This encodes CASSRSGGSYEQYF.

The rearrangement uses TRBV6-6 and TRBJ1-6; D may be TRBD1 (6 bases). Germline-derived CDR1 and CDR2 are MNHNY and SVGAGI (reference sequence). CDR3 length equals 16 residues. V dropped 2 bases and J dropped 2 bases, with 10 bases sitting between them. The CDR3 reads CASSYMGATYNSPLHF. CDR3 sequence (DNA): TGTGCCAGCAGTTACATGGGGGCGACCTATAATTCACCCCTCCACTTT.

The chain links TRBV18 to TRBJ1-4; D is undetermined. Germline assignment: CDR1 KGHSH and CDR2 LQKENI. The CDR3 has 15 amino acids. V was shortened by 3 bases and J by 0 bases, with 8 bases between the two germline ends. CDR3 nucleotides: TGTGCCAGCTCACCCCCCGGGGCAACTAATGAAAAACTGTTTTTT. Protein product: CASSPPGATNEKLFF.

The CDR3 spells CASSYESATGAQPQHF. CDR3 bases: TGTGCCAGCAGCTACGAGTCCGCGACAGGTGCTCAGCCCCAGCATTTT. The rearrangement uses TRBV7-2 and TRBJ1-5; D is perhaps TRBD1 (6 bases). Trimming stripped 4 bases from V and 6 bases from J, with 19 bases between. The CDR3 covers 16 residues. CDR1 and CDR2 from the germline V gene are SGHTA and FQGNSA.

J is TRBJ2-5 and V is TRBV24-1, with 7 nucleotides matching TRBD1. V lost 3 bases to trimming and J lost 1 base; unmatched junction nucleotides: 1. This CDR3 spans 14 amino acids. CDR1 KGHDR and CDR2 SFDVKD come from the germline V gene. CDR3 coding DNA: TGTGCCACCAGTGATCGGGACAGCCAAGAGACCCAGTACTTC. It is translated as CATSDRDSQETQYF.

The gene calls are TRBV9 and TRBJ1-5, with a tentative D call TRBD1 (5 bases). There are 13 residues in the CDR3. Trimming removed 2 bases from V and 8 bases from J, with 11 bases in between. Per germline, CDR1 SGDLS and CDR2 YYNGEE. CDR3 in DNA: TGTGCCAGCAGCGTGGGGGGAGGGGAGCCCCAGCATTTT. It translates to CASSVGGGEPQHF.

This chain joins TRBV5-5 and TRBJ1-5; the D is unclear. V was clipped by 0 bases and J by 3 bases, with 7 bases between them. The CDR3 contains 14 residues. The germline CDR1 and CDR2 sequences are SGHKS and YYEKEE (reference sequence). CDR3 amino acids: CASSLGGYNQPQHF. In DNA, the CDR3 is TGTGCCAGCAGCTTGGGAGGGTACAATCAGCCCCAGCATTTT.

This chain uses TRBV4-1 with TRBJ1-2; D may be TRBD1 (6 bases). The V end was cut by 4 bases, the J end by 3 bases, with 15 bases between. This CDR3 spans 15 amino acids. Germline V gene sequence: CDR1 MGHRA, CDR2 YSYEKL. CDR3 residues: CASSPRDTPYYGYTF. The CDR3 DNA reads as TGCGCCAGCAGCCCCCGGGACACCCCCTACTATGGCTACACCTTC.

The chain combines TRBV7-3 with TRBJ2-3; TRBD2 agrees at 11 bases. The CDR3 runs 15 residues. J lost 1 base, V lost 5 bases, and 2 bases had no gene match. Germline CDR1 is SGHTA and CDR2 is FQGTGA. DNA of the CDR3: TGTGCCAGCAGCATGGGACTAGCGGGCACAGATACGCAGTATTTT. It translates to CASSMGLAGTDTQYF.

In its sample, this clone was seen once. The chain combines TRBV7-9 with TRBJ1-5; 9 bases fit TRBD1. The CDR3 consists of 14 residues. Germline CDR1 and CDR2: SEHNR and FQNEAQ (reference sequence). J gave up 5 bases and V 2 bases, and 1 base lay outside the gene matches. The CDR3 nucleotides read TGTGCCAGCAGCTTAACAGGGGGCTATCAGCCCCAGCATTTT. As protein: CASSLTGGYQPQHF. Supplemented by reference TRBV7-9 and TRBJ1-5, the full variable domain reads DTGVSQNPRHKITKRGQNVTFRCDPISEHNRLYWYRQTLGQGPEFLTYFQNEAQLEKSRLLSDRFSAERPKGSFSTLEIQRTEQGDSAMYLCASSLTGGYQPQHFGDGTRLSIL.